This T cell receptor beta chain was sequenced during a study of response to subunit inactivated influenza vaccine. Broader study findings: New T cells are recruited in small numbers by each seasonal influenza vaccination, according to the authors' suggestion.

CDR1 LGHDT and CDR2 YNNKEL come from the germline V gene (reference sequence). This CDR3 contains 15 residues. Trimming pared 2 bases from V and 1 base from J, leaving 12 bases between. This clonotype showed up just a few times. Its target is unknown. TCRdb used MiXCR to reprocess the RT-PCR reads, holding one entry per CDR3 protein. This table holds approximately 500,000 distinct CDR3 sequences, approximately 14% found once. The receptor was derived from a man aged 50-59 years who received an inactivated influenza vaccine. The chain joins TRBV3-1 to TRBJ2-7; a weak D match, TRBD1 (6 bases). The sequences come from PBMCs from blood, collected roughly 12 days after vaccination. The CDR3 nucleotides are TGTGCCAGCAGCCAATTCTTGCAGGGGTCCTACGAGCAGTACTTC. Translated: CASSQFLQGSYEQYF.